The source of this T cell receptor beta chain is a study of PD-L1 blockade in urothelial cancer. This table comes from immunoSEQ multiplex PCR, and its TCRdb copy is limited to in-frame clones, with some not included. There are tens of thousands of clones in the sample; nearly 90% occur only once, and 1.6% lies in the top ten. The CDR3 totals 16 residues. Trimming removed 0 bases from V and 4 bases from J, with 14 bases in between. From germline, CDR1 is SGDLS and CDR2 YYNGEE. This clone appeared once. Time point given: pretreatment peripheral blood. The TCR sequence derives from a man aged 55 to 70 with urothelial cancer. This sequence joins TRBV9 and TRBJ2-1, with a possible D match to TRBD2 (6 bases). Sequencing was performed on PBMCs, taken around atezolizumab (anti-PD-L1) treatment. This CDR3 reads CASSVEPQRAYNEQFF. In DNA, the CDR3 is TGTGCCAGCAGCGTAGAACCCCAGCGGGCTTACAATGAGCAGTTCTTC.